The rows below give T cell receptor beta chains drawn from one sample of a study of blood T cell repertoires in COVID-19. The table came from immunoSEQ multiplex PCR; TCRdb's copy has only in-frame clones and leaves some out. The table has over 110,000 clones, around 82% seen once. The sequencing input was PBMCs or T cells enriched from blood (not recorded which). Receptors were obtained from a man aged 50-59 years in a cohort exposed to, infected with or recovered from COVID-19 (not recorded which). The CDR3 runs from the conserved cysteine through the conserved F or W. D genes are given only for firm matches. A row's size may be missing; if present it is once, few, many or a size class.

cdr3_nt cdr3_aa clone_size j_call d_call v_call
TGCAGCGTTGAACCTGACAGGGTCCCCGATACGCAGTATTTT CSVEPDRVPDTQYF - TRBJ2-3 TRBD1 TRBV29-1
TGTGCCAGCAGCTTAGATCTGGGGCTGGGGAACACTGAAGCTTTCTTT CASSLDLGLGNTEAFF - TRBJ1-1 - TRBV11-3
TGTGCCACCAGTGACTCCGGGACAGGGTTTAGGAATGAGCAGTTCTTC CATSDSGTGFRNEQFF - TRBJ2-1 TRBD1 TRBV24-1
TGTGCCGGGGAGTTATGTCAGAAGAACACCGGGGAGCTGTTTTTT CAGELCQKNTGELFF - TRBJ2-2 - TRBV5-3
TGTGCCAGTACCCCGGACAGGGCTACATACAATGAGCAGTTCTTC CASTPDRATYNEQFF - TRBJ2-1 TRBD1 TRBV19
TGTGCCTGGAGTGCCAGGGACAATCAGCCCCAGCATTTT CAWSARDNQPQHF - TRBJ1-5 - TRBV30
TGTGCCAGCAGCACCGGGACAGGGATGATGAGTGGCAATCAGCCCCAGCATTTT CASSTGTGMMSGNQPQHF once TRBJ1-5 TRBD1 TRBV28
TGCGCCAGCAGCCACCGAATAGCGGGGGGAAACAATGAGCAGTTCTTC CASSHRIAGGNNEQFF - TRBJ2-1 TRBD2 TRBV4-3
TGTGCCACCAGCAGAGGGGCAGGGGGCAGCTATGGCTACACCTTC CATSRGAGGSYGYTF - TRBJ1-2 TRBD1 TRBV15
TGTGCCTGGAGTCCCTGGGGGACAGGAACCCACACCGGGGAGCTGTTTTTT CAWSPWGTGTHTGELFF - TRBJ2-2 TRBD1 TRBV30
TGTGCCAGTAGTATGGCGGACCGGGGGACAGATACGCAGTATTTT CASSMADRGTDTQYF - TRBJ2-3 - TRBV19
TGTGCCAGCAGTCCCTCTCAGTTCTACGAGCAGTACTTC CASSPSQFYEQYF - TRBJ2-7 - TRBV12-3/TRBV12-4
TGTGCCAGCAGCCACGACCAGGGGAGCACAGATACGCAGTATTTT CASSHDQGSTDTQYF once TRBJ2-3 - TRBV28
TGTGCCAGCAGGCCCGGGACAGCTACCTACGAGCAGTACTTC CASRPGTATYEQYF - TRBJ2-7 TRBD1 TRBV28
TGTGCCAGCAGCTTAGCGGAGTGGAGGGGCTCAAGAGTGGGCAATGAGCAGTTCTTC CASSLAEWRGSRVGNEQFF few TRBJ2-1 - TRBV7-9
TGTGCCAGCAGCCTAGGGGGGGGTGGCTACACCTTC CASSLGGGGYTF - TRBJ1-2 - TRBV7-8
TGCGCCAGCAGTGCGGGGTTTAGCTATGGCTACACCTTC CASSAGFSYGYTF - TRBJ1-2 - TRBV10-1
TGTGCCAGCCTCGGGGTCTATGGCTACACCTTC CASLGVYGYTF - TRBJ1-2 - TRBV28
TGTGCCAGCGTGAAGGGGACAGGTTTTCCCTCCGAGCAGTACTTC CASVKGTGFPSEQYF - TRBJ2-7 TRBD1 TRBV2
TGCGCCAGCAGCCAAATGGGAGCGGGAGTAGACGAGCAGTACTTC CASSQMGAGVDEQYF once TRBJ2-7 TRBD2 TRBV4-1
TGTGCCAGCAGTTTATCCCTAGCGGGAGTCGGGTCCTACAATGAGCAGTTCTTC CASSLSLAGVGSYNEQFF - TRBJ2-1 TRBD2 TRBV28
TGTGCCAGCTCACCACCAAGCGGGGGCGGCGGCGGGGAGCTGTTTTTT CASSPPSGGGGGELFF - TRBJ2-2 TRBD2 TRBV18
TGTGCCATCAGTGAGGGCCAGGGGATAAATGGCTACACCTTC CAISEGQGINGYTF once TRBJ1-2 - TRBV10-3
TGTGCCAGTAGTATTGGGACAGGGGGTTACGAGCAGTACTTC CASSIGTGGYEQYF - TRBJ2-7 TRBD1 TRBV19
TGTGCCAGCAGCGGCGACAGCCAGCCCCAGCATTTT CASSGDSQPQHF few TRBJ1-5 - TRBV7-9
TGTGCCAGCAGCAGAGCGGGCTATGGCTACACCTTC CASSRAGYGYTF once TRBJ1-2 - TRBV12-3/TRBV12-4
TGTGCCAGCAGCCCGACAGGCACAGATACGCAGTATTTT CASSPTGTDTQYF - TRBJ2-3 - TRBV7-9
TGTGCCAGCAGCTTAGGACAAGGTCTAGCGAAGGGGAATGAGCAGTTCTTC CASSLGQGLAKGNEQFF - TRBJ2-1 - TRBV11-3
TGTGCCTGGAGTGAGCTAGCGGGCTACAATGAGCAGTTCTTC CAWSELAGYNEQFF - TRBJ2-1 TRBD2 TRBV30
TGCGCCAGCAGCCAAGAGGGGAGTCAGCCCCAGCATTTT CASSQEGSQPQHF - TRBJ1-5 - TRBV4-1
TGTGCCAGTAGTAACGGGGTCATTCGAAACACCATATATTTT CASSNGVIRNTIYF - TRBJ1-3 - TRBV19
TGTGCCAGCATTATCGGGGGAAGGTTAAGCTACACCTTC CASIIGGRLSYTF - TRBJ1-2 - TRBV6-5
TGCGCCAGCAGTCTCGGAGGTGAAAAACTGTTTTTT CASSLGGEKLFF - TRBJ1-4 - TRBV5-1
TGTGCCAGCAGCTACCAGGGTTTTGGGCGAAGGTTTAATTCACCCCTCCACTTT CASSYQGFGRRFNSPLHF - TRBJ1-6 - TRBV5-8
TGTGCCAGCAGTCCCACAGGGGGGGAAGAGCCCCAGCATTTT CASSPTGGEEPQHF - TRBJ1-5 TRBD1 TRBV6-5
TGTGCCAGCTCACCATTTAAGGGACAGGGGGCGGATTACACTGAAGCTTTCTTT CASSPFKGQGADYTEAFF - TRBJ1-1 TRBD1 TRBV18
TGTGCCAGCACGGAGGGGTACTACGAGCAGTACTTC CASTEGYYEQYF few TRBJ2-7 - TRBV2
TGTGCCAGCAGCTTGGACCCGTTAGCTAACTATGGCTACACCTTC CASSLDPLANYGYTF once TRBJ1-2 - TRBV5-5
TGTGCCAGCAGCCTAAACTCGGGAGCGAACACCGGGGAGCTGTTTTTT CASSLNSGANTGELFF once TRBJ2-2 - TRBV11-2
TGCAGCGTTAAAGGCGGGCAGCGATACTACGAGCAGTACTTC CSVKGGQRYYEQYF - TRBJ2-7 - TRBV29-1
TGTGCCATCAGTGGAGCAGGGGGCGAGTCACCCCTCCACTTT CAISGAGGESPLHF once TRBJ1-6 TRBD1 TRBV10-3